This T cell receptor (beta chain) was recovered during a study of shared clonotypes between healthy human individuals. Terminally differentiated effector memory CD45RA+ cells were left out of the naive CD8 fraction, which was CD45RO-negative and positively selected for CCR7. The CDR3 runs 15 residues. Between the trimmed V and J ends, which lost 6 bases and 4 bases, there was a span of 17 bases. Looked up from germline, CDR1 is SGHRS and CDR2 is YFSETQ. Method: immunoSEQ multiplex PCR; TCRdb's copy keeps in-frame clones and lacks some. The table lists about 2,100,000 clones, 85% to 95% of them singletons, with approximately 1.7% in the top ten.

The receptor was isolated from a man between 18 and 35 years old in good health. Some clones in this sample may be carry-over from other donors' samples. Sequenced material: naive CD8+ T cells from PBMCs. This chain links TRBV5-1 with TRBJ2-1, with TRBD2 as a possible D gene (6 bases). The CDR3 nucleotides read TGCGCCAGCATCCTGACTAGTGGGGAATACAATGAGCAGTTCTTC. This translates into CASILTSGEYNEQFF.